This T cell receptor beta chain was found in a study of cytotoxic CD8 clonotypes in ibrutinib-treated CLL (dated by TCRdb to the early 2020s). In terms of the full investigation: The cohort was composed of approximately 11 relapsed/refractory and 15 treatment-naive patients; IGHV unmutated status was identified in about 17 patients. Responses were partial in some 24 patients and complete in 2; after median 68 months follow-up, roughly 14 stayed in remission and 12 progressed. The response samples were drawn at a median of approximately 11 months into treatment, with a range of about 6 to 40 months. Samples averaged roughly 260,000 productive templates and approximately 100,000 productive rearrangements. Of the approximately 86 people in the trial, 26 had longitudinal samples available. Cryopreserved peripheral blood mononuclear cells were collected at three points: before therapy, at response, and at either sustained remission or disease progression. Patients were still on ibrutinib when every remission and progressive disease sample was collected. General conclusions and limits of the study: Clonality rose at ibrutinib response, remained stable during sustained remission, and dropped back toward baseline at progression. Baseline clonality was found to be higher than that of age-matched healthy donors and was strongly correlated with circulating CD8+ T-cell counts. Public clonotypes were rare and either shrank or stayed stable during treatment, and the rise in clonality at ibrutinib response reflected expansion of private clonotypes. Sustained-remission and progressing patients did not have matched sampling times, and lymph node repertoires were not examined.

On a MiSeq, deep resolution sequencing aimed for a depth between 1 in 1 million and 1 in 200,000 T cells, with each clonotype covered 10x on average. TCR beta libraries were generated with the immunoSEQ hsTCRB Kit. In the authors' own workflow: The data were analyzed with ImmunoSEQ Analyzer and ImmunoSEQ Data Assistant, and V, D and J gene assignments followed IMGT definitions. Clonality, which ranges from 0 to 1, was calculated as one minus the normalized Shannon entropy of productive rearrangement frequencies. Public clonotype analysis was restricted to overrepresented clonotypes comprising at least 0.05% of each patient's repertoire. Repertoires from around 13 age-matched healthy donors in immuneACCESS were used as clonality controls. TCRdb retrieved this table from immuneACCESS and kept in-frame rearrangements only. Not all clones are present; in checked studies, unresolved V genes account for under half, and no reason is known for the remainder. That table gives V, J and clone size, and the DNA gave D and trimming. The sample table holds about 200,000 clones, of which 79% were seen once. Over 9.5% of the sample is in the top ten clones.

Per the germline V gene, SNHLY is the CDR1 and FYNNEI is the CDR2. Ends trimmed: V by 6 bases, J by 1 base; bases unmatched to a gene: 2. The CDR3 covers 14 residues, taking in both the cysteine and the phenylalanine. Here the CDR3 DNA is all that survives: 42 bases in frame from base 1. Concerning this clone itself: The antigen it binds to is not known. One base away there is no much larger clone; base qualities are not given.

This specimen's time point label, interpreted: eleven to twelve months on ibrutinib. For TCR beta library preparation, around 1.8 micrograms of genomic DNA were extracted from the cryopreserved PBMCs. Longitudinal blood samples from CLL patients on ibrutinib monotherapy were analyzed using high-throughput TCR beta sequencing. The patients took part in an open-label, single-center phase 2 trial of ibrutinib monotherapy. The chain is encoded by TRBV2 joined to TRBJ2-7, with TRBD1 identical over 11 junction bases. Material: PBMCs, obtained after 12 months of ibrutinib treatment. This clonotype was obtained from a human donor with chronic lymphocytic leukemia. Read as DNA, the sequence is TGTGCCAGCAGGGGGACAGGGGGTTCCTACGAGCAGTACTTC. Its translation reads: CASRGTGGSYEQYF. The CDR3, completed at both ends by the reference TRBV2 and TRBJ2-7 genes, gives the full variable domain EPEVTQTPSHQVTQMGQEVILRCVPISNHLYFYWYRQILGQKVEFLVSFYNNEISEKSEIFDDQFSVERPDGSNFTLKIRSTKLEDSAMYFCASRGTGGSYEQYFGPGTRLTVT.